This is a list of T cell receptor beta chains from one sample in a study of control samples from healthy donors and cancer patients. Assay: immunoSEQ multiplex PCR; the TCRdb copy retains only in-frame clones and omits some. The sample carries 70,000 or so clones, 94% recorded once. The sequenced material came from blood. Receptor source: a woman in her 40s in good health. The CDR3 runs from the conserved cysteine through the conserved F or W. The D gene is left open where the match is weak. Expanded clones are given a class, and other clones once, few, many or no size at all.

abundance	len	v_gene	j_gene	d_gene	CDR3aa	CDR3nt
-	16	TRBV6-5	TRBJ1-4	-	CASSYGGLLGDEKLFF	TGTGCCAGCAGTTACGGAGGGCTTCTTGGCGATGAAAAACTGTTTTTT
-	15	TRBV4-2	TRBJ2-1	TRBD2	CASSQVGGSYNEQFF	TGTGCCAGCAGCCAAGTGGGCGGGAGCTACAATGAGCAGTTCTTC
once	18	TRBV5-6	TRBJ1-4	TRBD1	CASQTSGTGLATNEKLFF	TGTGCCAGTCAAACCTCCGGGACAGGTCTTGCAACTAATGAAAAACTGTTTTTT
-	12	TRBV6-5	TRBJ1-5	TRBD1	CASRVQGGPQHF	TGTGCCAGCAGGGTGCAGGGGGGGCCCCAGCATTTT
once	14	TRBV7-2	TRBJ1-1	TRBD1	CASGTRQGNTEAFF	TGTGCCAGCGGGACTCGACAGGGAAATACTGAAGCTTTCTTT
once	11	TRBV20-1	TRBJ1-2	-	CSAESNYGYTF	TGCAGTGCCGAGAGTAACTATGGCTACACCTTC
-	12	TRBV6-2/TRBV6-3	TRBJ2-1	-	CASSHDSNEQFF	TGTGCCAGCAGTCACGACAGCAATGAGCAGTTCTTC
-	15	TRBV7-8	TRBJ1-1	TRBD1	CASSSSRGPDTEAFF	TGTGCCAGCAGCTCATCCAGGGGGCCAGACACTGAAGCTTTCTTT
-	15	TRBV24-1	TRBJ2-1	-	CATSDPRGGLGEQFF	TGTGCCACCAGTGATCCCAGGGGGGGGCTCGGTGAGCAGTTCTTC
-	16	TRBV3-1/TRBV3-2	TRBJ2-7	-	CASSLEVTHLSYEQYF	TGTGCCAGCAGCCTAGAGGTGACGCACCTCTCCTACGAGCAGTACTTC
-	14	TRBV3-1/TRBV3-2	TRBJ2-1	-	CASSLLLGGNEQFF	TGTGCCAGCAGCCTCTTACTGGGTGGCAATGAGCAGTTCTTC
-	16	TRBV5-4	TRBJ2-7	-	CASSSGGRLLAYEQYF	TGTGCCAGCAGCTCGGGTGGGCGGCTGCTGGCCTACGAGCAGTACTTC
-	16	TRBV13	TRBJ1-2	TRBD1	CASSLGRGRGNYGYTF	TGTGCCAGCAGCTTAGGCAGGGGCAGGGGGAACTATGGCTACACCTTC
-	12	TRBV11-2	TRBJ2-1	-	CASRRVAHEQFF	TGTGCCAGCAGACGAGTAGCCCATGAGCAGTTCTTC
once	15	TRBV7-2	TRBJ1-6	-	CASSFQGPYNSPLHF	TGTGCCAGCAGCTTCCAGGGCCCCTATAATTCACCCCTCCACTTT
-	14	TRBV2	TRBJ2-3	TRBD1	CASRYGTDTDTQYF	TGTGCCAGCAGGTACGGGACAGACACAGATACGCAGTATTTT
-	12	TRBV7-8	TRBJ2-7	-	CASSLSTSEQYF	TGTGCCAGCAGCCTGAGTACGTCCGAGCAGTACTTC
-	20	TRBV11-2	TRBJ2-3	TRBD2	CASSLDGVSGGAEVADTQYF	TGTGCCAGCAGCTTAGATGGAGTTAGCGGGGGGGCCGAGGTTGCAGATACGCAGTATTTT
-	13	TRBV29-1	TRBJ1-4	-	CSGSRTGREKLFF	TGCAGCGGGAGCCGAACAGGGCGTGAAAAACTGTTTTTT
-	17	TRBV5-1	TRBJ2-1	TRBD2	CASSLGPSGSAYNEQFF	TGCGCCAGCAGCTTGGGGCCTAGCGGGAGTGCATACAATGAGCAGTTCTTC
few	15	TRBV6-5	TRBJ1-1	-	CASRKNREANTEAFF	TGTGCCAGCAGAAAGAACAGGGAGGCTAACACTGAAGCTTTCTTT
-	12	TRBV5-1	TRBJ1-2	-	CASSLDQHGYTF	TGCGCCAGCAGCTTGGATCAGCATGGCTACACCTTC
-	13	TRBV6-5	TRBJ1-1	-	CASKNLMNTEAFF	TGTGCCAGCAAAAACCTCATGAACACTGAAGCTTTCTTT
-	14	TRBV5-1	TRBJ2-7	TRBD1	CASSRTGQIYEQYF	TGCGCCAGCAGCAGGACAGGGCAGATCTACGAGCAGTACTTC
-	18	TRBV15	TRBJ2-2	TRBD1	CATSTLNRGHVNTGELFF	TGTGCCACCAGCACCCTTAACAGGGGCCACGTGAACACCGGGGAGCTGTTTTTT
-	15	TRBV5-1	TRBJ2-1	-	CASSFRDLSYNEQFF	TGCGCCAGCAGCTTCCGGGACCTATCCTACAATGAGCAGTTCTTC
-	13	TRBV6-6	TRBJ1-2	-	CASSQDSSYGYTF	TGTGCCAGCAGTCAGGACAGTTCGTATGGCTACACCTTC
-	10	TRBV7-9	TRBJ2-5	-	CASGWETQYF	TGTGCCAGCGGGTGGGAGACCCAGTACTTC
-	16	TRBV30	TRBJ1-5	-	CAWSVPRLYSNQPQHF	TGTGCCTGGAGTGTACCCAGACTGTATAGCAATCAGCCCCAGCATTTT
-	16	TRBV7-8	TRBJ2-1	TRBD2	CASSTLAGATYNEQFF	TGTGCCAGCAGCACCCTAGCGGGAGCGACGTACAATGAGCAGTTCTTC
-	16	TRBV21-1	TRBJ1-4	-	CASSLEGPPTNEKLFF	TGTGCCAGCAGCCTAGAGGGCCCGCCAACTAATGAAAAACTGTTTTTT
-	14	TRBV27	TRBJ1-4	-	CASSLSGPVEKLFF	TGTGCCAGCAGTTTATCTGGCCCCGTTGAAAAACTGTTTTTT
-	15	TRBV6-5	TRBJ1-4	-	CASTILAGAGEKLFF	TGTGCCAGCACTATTTTGGCAGGGGCGGGAGAAAAACTGTTTTTT
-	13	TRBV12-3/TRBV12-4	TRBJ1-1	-	CASSPGANTEAFF	TGTGCCAGCAGCCCCGGCGCGAACACTGAAGCTTTCTTT
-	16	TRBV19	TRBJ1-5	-	CATNGGRGASNQPQHF	TGTGCCACAAACGGGGGGCGCGGAGCTAGCAATCAGCCCCAGCATTTT
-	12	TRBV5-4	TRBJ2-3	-	CASSVFGGTQYF	TGTGCCAGCAGCGTTTTTGGGGGGACGCAGTATTTT
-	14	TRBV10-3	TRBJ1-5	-	CAISDTAGEQPQHF	TGTGCCATCAGTGACACGGCCGGGGAGCAGCCCCAGCATTTT
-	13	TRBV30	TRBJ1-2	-	CAWRHRGTEGYTF	TGTGCCTGGAGACACCGGGGTACGGAGGGCTACACCTTC
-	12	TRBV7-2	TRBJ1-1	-	CASSPGGTEAFF	TGTGCCAGCAGCCCCGGAGGGACTGAAGCTTTCTTT
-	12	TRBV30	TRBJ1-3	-	CAWRDSRNTIYF	TGTGCCTGGAGGGACAGTCGAAACACCATATATTTT
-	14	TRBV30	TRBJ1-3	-	CAWRRAEPGNTIYF	TGTGCCTGGAGGCGAGCGGAACCTGGAAACACCATATATTTT
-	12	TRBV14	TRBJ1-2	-	CASSQDRYGYTF	TGTGCCAGCAGCCAAGACCGGTATGGCTACACCTTC
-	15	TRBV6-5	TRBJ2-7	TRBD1	CASRDSGTGAHEQYF	TGTGCCAGCAGGGACTCCGGGACAGGGGCCCACGAGCAGTACTTC
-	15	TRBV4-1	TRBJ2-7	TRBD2	CASSQVAGEGPEQYF	TGCGCCAGCAGCCAGGTCGCGGGAGAGGGACCCGAGCAGTACTTC
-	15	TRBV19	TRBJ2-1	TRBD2	CASSGTSGADNEQFF	TGTGCCAGTAGTGGAACTAGCGGAGCTGACAATGAGCAGTTCTTC
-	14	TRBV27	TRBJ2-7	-	CASRRDSGLYEQYF	TGTGCCAGCCGCCGAGACAGCGGACTCTACGAGCAGTACTTC
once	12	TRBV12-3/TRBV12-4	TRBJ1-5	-	CASSLYRQPQHF	TGTGCCAGCAGTTTATACCGTCAGCCCCAGCATTTT
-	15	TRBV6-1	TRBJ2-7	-	CASSEESPGSYEQYF	TGTGCCAGCAGTGAAGAGTCCCCCGGGTCCTACGAGCAGTACTTC
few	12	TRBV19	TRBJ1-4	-	CASSIRGEKLFF	TGTGCCAGTAGTATCCGTGGGGAAAAACTGTTTTTT
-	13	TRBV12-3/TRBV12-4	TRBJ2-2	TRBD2	CASSFGTIRELFF	TGTGCCAGCAGTTTTGGGACTATCCGGGAGCTGTTTTTT
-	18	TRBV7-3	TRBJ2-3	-	CASSPSGRAFSFTDTQYF	TGTGCCAGCAGCCCCTCGGGCAGGGCCTTCTCCTTCACAGATACGCAGTATTTT
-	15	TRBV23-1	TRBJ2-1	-	CASVLRADSYNEQFF	TGCGCCAGCGTCCTCCGGGCTGACTCCTACAATGAGCAGTTCTTC
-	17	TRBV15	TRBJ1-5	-	CATSPGTDGLMNQPQHF	TGTGCCACCAGCCCAGGCACCGACGGTCTAATGAATCAGCCCCAGCATTTT
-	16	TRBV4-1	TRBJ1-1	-	CASSQATGPLNTEAFF	TGCGCCAGCAGCCAAGCGACAGGACCCCTGAACACTGAAGCTTTCTTT
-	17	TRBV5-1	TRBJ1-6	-	CASSSTLRGGTNSLLHF	TGCGCCAGCAGCTCTACGCTAAGGGGGGGAACTAATTCACTCCTCCACTTT